This entry is about one T cell receptor beta chain. Antigen specificity is unknown. Germline V gives CDR1 SGHTA, CDR2 FQGNSA. CDR3 size: 16 residues. This sample was taken from a study of post-analysis software for immune sequencing data. General study findings and limits: Normalized Chao1 diversity was significantly lower in multiple sclerosis patients than in controls. Higher frequency in patients than in controls was seen for roughly five TRBV segments, with TRBV5-6, TRBV5-1 and TRBV20-1 among them.

TCR beta cDNA libraries had unique molecular identifiers. T cells numbering roughly 1 to 10 million yielded roughly 0.5 million cDNA molecules. MiXCR was run by TCRdb on the PCR reads, yielding one entry per CDR3 protein. The sample includes roughly 620,000 distinct CDR3 sequences, about 40% of them seen just once. This receptor was identified in a girl aged 5-17 years with multiple sclerosis. Sequenced sample: blood. J is TRBJ2-7 and V is TRBV7-2; 12 bases line up with TRBD2. Near its end, the DNA agrees better with TRBJ2-4, so the J call may be wrong. DNA of the CDR3: TGTGCCAGCAGCCCAGCTAGCGGGGGGGCCTCAAACATTCAGTACTTC. Its protein product is CASSPASGGASNIQYF.